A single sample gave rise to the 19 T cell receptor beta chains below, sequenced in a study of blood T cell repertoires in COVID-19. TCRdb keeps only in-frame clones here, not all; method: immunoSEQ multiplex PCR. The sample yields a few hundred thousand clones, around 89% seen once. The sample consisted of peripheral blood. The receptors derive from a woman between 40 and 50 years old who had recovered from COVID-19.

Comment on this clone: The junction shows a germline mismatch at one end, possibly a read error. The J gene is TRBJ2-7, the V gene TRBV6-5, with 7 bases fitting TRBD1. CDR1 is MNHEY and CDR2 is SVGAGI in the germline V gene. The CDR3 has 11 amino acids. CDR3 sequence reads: CASSTRDSPSF. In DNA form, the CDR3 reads TGTGCCAGCAGTACCCGGGACAGCCCCAGCTTC.

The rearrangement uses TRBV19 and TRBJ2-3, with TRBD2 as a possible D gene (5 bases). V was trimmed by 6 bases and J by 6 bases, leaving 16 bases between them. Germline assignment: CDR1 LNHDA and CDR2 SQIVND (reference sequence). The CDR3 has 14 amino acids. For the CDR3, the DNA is TGTGCCAGTAGCCCACTAGTAACAGCCGATACGCAGTATTTT. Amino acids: CASSPLVTADTQYF.

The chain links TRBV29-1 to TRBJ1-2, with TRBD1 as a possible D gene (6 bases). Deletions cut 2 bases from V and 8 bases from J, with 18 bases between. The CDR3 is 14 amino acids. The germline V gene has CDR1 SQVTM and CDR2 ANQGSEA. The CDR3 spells CSVEPLDRRGGYTF. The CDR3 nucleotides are TGCAGCGTTGAACCCCTCGACAGGCGAGGGGGCTACACCTTC.

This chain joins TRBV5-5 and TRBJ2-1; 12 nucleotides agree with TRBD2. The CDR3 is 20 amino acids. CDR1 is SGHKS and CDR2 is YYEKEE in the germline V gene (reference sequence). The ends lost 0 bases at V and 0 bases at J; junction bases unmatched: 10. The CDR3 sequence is CASSLVPTSGSPPSYNEQFF. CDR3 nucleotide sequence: TGTGCCAGCAGCTTGGTCCCGACTAGCGGGAGCCCACCCTCCTACAATGAGCAGTTCTTC.

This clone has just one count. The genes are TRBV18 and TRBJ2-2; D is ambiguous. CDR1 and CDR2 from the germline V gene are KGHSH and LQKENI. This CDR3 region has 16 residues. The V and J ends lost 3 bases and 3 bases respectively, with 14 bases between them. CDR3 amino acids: CASSPLQAMDTGELFF. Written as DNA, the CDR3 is TGTGCCAGCTCACCCCTGCAGGCCATGGACACCGGGGAGCTGTTTTTT.

The CDR3 nucleotides read TGTGCCTGGACCCTAGGGGCTAGCGGGCCAAACAATGAGCAGTTCTTC. Encoded protein: CAWTLGASGPNNEQFF. V and J are TRBV30 and TRBJ2-1, with 8 bases aligning to TRBD2. Germline V gives CDR1 GTSNPN, CDR2 SVGIG (reference sequence). V dropped 4 bases and J dropped 5; count of bases not matched to a gene: 13. The CDR3 extends over 16 amino acids.

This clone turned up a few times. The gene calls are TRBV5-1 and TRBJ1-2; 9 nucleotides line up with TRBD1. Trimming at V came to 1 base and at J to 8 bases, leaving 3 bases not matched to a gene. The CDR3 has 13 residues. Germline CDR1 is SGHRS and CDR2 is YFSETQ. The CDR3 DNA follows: TGCGCCAGCAGCTTGACAGGGGGCGAAGGCTACACCTTC. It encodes CASSLTGGEGYTF.

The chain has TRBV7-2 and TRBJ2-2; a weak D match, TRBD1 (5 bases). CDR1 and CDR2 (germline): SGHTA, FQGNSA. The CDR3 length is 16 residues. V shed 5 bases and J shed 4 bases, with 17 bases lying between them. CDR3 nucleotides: TGTGCCAGCAGCCACGGCAGGGCCCTTGGCACCGGGGAGCTGTTTTTT. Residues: CASSHGRALGTGELFF. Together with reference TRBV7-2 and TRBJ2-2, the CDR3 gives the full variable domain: GAGVSQSPSNKVTEKGKDVELRCDPISGHTALYWYRQSLGQGLEFLIYFQGNSAPDKSGLPSDRFSAERTGGSVSTLTIQRTQQEDSAVYLCASSHGRALGTGELFFGEGSRLTVL.

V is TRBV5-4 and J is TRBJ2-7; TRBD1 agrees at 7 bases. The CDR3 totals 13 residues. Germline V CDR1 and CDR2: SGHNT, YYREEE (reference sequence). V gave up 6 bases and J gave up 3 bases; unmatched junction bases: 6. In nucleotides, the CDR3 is TGTGCCAGCACCGGACAGGACCGCTACGAGCAGTACTTC. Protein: CASTGQDRYEQYF.

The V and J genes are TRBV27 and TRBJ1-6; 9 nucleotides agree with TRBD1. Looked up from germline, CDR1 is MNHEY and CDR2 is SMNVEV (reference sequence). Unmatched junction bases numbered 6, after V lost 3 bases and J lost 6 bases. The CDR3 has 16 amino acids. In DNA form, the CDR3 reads TGTGCCAGCAGTTTCCTCGGGACAGGGCTTAATTCACCCCTCCACTTT. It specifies CASSFLGTGLNSPLHF.

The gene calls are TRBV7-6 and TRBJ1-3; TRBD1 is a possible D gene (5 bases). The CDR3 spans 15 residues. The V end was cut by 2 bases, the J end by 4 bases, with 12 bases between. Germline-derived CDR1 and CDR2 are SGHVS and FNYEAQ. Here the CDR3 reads CASSLNQGGGNTIYF. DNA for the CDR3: TGTGCCAGCAGCTTAAATCAGGGAGGGGGAAACACCATATATTTT.

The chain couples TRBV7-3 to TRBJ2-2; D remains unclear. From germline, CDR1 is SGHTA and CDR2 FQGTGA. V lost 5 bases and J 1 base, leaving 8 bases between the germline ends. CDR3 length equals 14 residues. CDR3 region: CASSVNRNTGELFF. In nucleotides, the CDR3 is TGTGCCAGCAGCGTAAACAGGAACACCGGGGAGCTGTTTTTT.

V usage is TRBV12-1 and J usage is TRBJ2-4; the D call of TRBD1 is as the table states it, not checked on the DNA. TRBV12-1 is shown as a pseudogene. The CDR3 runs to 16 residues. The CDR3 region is CASTPHRTLAKNIQYF. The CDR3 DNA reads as TGTGCCAGCACCCCCCACAGGACCCTAGCCAAAAACATTCAGTACTTC.

The CDR3 protein is CASSLGQGNSPLHF. The CDR3 region has the DNA TGTGCCAGCAGCTTGGGGCAGGGGAATTCACCCCTCCACTTT. J is TRBJ1-6 and V is TRBV5-4, with D possibly TRBD1 on 6 matching bases. The V gene lost 0 bases and the J gene lost 7 bases, with 8 bases spanning the gap. CDR1 is SGHNT and CDR2 is YYREEE in the germline V gene (reference sequence). The CDR3 has 14 residues.

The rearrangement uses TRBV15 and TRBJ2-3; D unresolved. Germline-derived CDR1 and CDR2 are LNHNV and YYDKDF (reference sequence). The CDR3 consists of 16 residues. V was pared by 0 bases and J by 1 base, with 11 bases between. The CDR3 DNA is TGTGCCACCAGCAGAGACCACACCCTTGGCACAGATACGCAGTATTTT. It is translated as CATSRDHTLGTDTQYF. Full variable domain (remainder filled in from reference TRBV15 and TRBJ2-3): DAMVIQNPRYQVTQFGKPVTLSCSQTLNHNVMYWYQQKSSQAPKLLFHYYDKDFNNEADTPDNFQSRRPNTSFCFLDIRSPGLGDTAMYLCATSRDHTLGTDTQYFGPGTRLTVL.

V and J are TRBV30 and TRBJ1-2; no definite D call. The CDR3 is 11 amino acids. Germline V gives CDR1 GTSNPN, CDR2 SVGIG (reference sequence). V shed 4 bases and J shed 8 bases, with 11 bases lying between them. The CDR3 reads CAWTPGKGYTF. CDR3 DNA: TGTGCCTGGACCCCGGGGAAGGGCTACACCTTC.

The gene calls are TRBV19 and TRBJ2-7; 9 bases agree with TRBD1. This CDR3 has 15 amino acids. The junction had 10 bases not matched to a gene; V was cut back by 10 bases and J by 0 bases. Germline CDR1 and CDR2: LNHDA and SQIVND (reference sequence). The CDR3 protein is CATSGGTGPSYEQYF. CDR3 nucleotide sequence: TGTGCCACCTCTGGGGGGACAGGGCCCTCCTACGAGCAGTACTTC.

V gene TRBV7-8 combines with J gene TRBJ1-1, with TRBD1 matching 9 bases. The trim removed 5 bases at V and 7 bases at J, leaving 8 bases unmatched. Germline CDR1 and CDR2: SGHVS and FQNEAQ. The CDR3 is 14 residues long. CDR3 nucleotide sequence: TGTGCCAGCAGCCTCGGACAGGGGAATTATGAAGCTTTCTTT. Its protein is CASSLGQGNYEAFF.

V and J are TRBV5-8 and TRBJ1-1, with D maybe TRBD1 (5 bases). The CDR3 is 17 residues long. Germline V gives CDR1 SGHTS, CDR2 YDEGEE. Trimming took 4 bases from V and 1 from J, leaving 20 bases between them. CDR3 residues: CASSPVVSGVRNTEAFF. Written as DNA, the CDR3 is TGTGCCAGCAGCCCGGTGGTATCGGGGGTGCGGAACACTGAAGCTTTCTTT.